Listed below are T cell receptor beta chains from one sample, sequenced in a study of cytotoxic CD8 clonotypes in ibrutinib-treated CLL. Clones were read by immunoSEQ multiplex PCR, and TCRdb kept only the in-frame ones, dropping some. The sample has about 250,000 clones, 60% to 75% seen once. Sequencing was performed on PBMCs, taken after 24 months of ibrutinib treatment. The receptor source for this set is a human donor with chronic lymphocytic leukemia. Both conserved end residues are part of each CDR3. The D gene is left open where the match is weak.

12 | . | TRBJ1-1 | TRBV2 | CASSPGATEAFF | TGTGCCAGCAGCCCGGGGGCAACTGAAGCTTTCTTT
15 | TRBD1 | TRBJ2-7 | TRBV7-2 | CASSFWWQGAYEQYF | TGTGCCAGCAGCTTCTGGTGGCAGGGGGCCTACGAGCAGTACTTC
16 | . | TRBJ2-3 | TRBV11-3 | CASSSRGGSSTDTQYF | TGTGCCAGCAGCTCGAGGGGGGGGTCTAGCACAGATACGCAGTATTTT
13 | . | TRBJ2-3 | TRBV10-2 | CASTARSTDTQYF | TGCGCCAGCACGGCTAGGAGCACAGATACGCAGTATTTT
14 | . | TRBJ2-7 | TRBV5-1 | CASSSSLATTEQYF | TGCGCCAGCAGTTCCTCCTTGGCGACTACGGAGCAGTACTTC
14 | . | TRBJ2-5 | TRBV28 | CASSFGTVQETQYF | TGTGCCAGCAGCTTTGGGACGGTCCAAGAGACCCAGTACTTC
13 | . | TRBJ2-7 | TRBV4-1 | CASSPGLAYEQYF | TGCGCCAGCAGCCCAGGGTTAGCCTACGAGCAGTACTTC
15 | TRBD1 | TRBJ1-5 | TRBV19 | CASSMVDRGGQPQHF | TGTGCCAGTAGTATGGTAGACAGGGGCGGCCAGCCCCAGCATTTT
15 | TRBD1 | TRBJ1-5 | TRBV6-5 | CASSPNDRGGQPQHF | TGTGCCAGCAGTCCAAACGACAGGGGCGGTCAGCCCCAGCATTTT
13 | . | TRBJ2-2 | TRBV25-1 | CASRTENTGELFF | TGTGCCAGCAGGACAGAGAACACCGGGGAGCTGTTTTTT
17 | . | TRBJ2-1 | TRBV6-1 | CASSEARTAGSYNEQFF | TGTGCCAGCAGTGAAGCGCGGACTGCGGGCTCCTACAATGAGCAGTTCTTC
17 | TRBD2 | TRBJ2-1 | TRBV5-1 | CASSLEGSGSFYNEQFF | TGCGCCAGCAGCTTGGAGGGTAGCGGGAGTTTCTACAATGAGCAGTTCTTC
14 | TRBD1 | TRBJ1-5 | TRBV2 | CASSEEQGNQPQHF | TGTGCCAGCAGTGAAGAACAGGGGAATCAGCCCCAGCATTTT
13 | . | TRBJ2-7 | TRBV2 | CASRGTGPNEQYF | TGTGCCAGCAGGGGGACGGGCCCGAACGAGCAGTACTTC
14 | . | TRBJ2-1 | TRBV29-1 | CSVVGRDDYNEQFF | TGCAGCGTTGTCGGGAGAGACGACTACAATGAGCAGTTCTTC
15 | . | TRBJ1-5 | TRBV6-5 | CASSYSSTGPQPQHF | TGTGCCAGCAGTTACTCGAGTACAGGGCCTCAGCCCCAGCATTTT
16 | TRBD2 | TRBJ2-3 | TRBV9 | CASSASLAGMSDTQYF | TGTGCCAGCAGCGCCAGCCTAGCGGGAATGTCTGATACGCAGTATTTT